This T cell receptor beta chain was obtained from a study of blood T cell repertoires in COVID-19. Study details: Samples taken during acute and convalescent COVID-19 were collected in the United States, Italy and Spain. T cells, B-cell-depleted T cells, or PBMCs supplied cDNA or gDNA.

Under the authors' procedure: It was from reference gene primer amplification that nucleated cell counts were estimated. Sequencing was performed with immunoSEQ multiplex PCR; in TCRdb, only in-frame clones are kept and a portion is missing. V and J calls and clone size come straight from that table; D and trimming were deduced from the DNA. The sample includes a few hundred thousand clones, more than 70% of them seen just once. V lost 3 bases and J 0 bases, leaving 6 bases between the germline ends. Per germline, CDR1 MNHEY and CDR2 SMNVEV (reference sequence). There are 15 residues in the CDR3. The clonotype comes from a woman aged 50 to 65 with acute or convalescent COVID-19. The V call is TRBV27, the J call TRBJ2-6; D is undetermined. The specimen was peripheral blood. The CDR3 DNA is TGTGCCAGCAGTTTGCGAGTCTCTGGGGCCAACGTCCTGACTTTC. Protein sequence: CASSLRVSGANVLTF.